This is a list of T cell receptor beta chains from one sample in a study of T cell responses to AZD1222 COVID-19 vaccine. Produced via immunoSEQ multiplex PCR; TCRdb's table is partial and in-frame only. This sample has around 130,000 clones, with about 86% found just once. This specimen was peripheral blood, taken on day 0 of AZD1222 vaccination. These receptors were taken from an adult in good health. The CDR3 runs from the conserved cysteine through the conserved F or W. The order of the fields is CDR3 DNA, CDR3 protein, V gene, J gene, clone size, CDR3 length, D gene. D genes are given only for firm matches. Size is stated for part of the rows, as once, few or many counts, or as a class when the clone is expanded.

DNA: TGTGCCAGCAGTATCGACCCGGGTCGCAATGAAAAACTGTTTTTT
CDR3: CASSIDPGRNEKLFF
V: TRBV5-5
J: TRBJ1-4
size: once
length: 15
D: .

DNA: TGTGCCAGCAGTTACTTCCAATACAATGAGCAGTTCTTC
CDR3: CASSYFQYNEQFF
V: TRBV6-2/TRBV6-3
J: TRBJ2-1
size: .
length: 13
D: .

DNA: TGCGCCAGCTCAAGGGACAGGGCTCCCAATGAGCAGTTCTTC
CDR3: CASSRDRAPNEQFF
V: TRBV5-1
J: TRBJ2-1
size: .
length: 14
D: TRBD1

DNA: TGTGCCAGCAGTTTATCTCGTCAGGGCCCCTGGACAGATACGCAGTATTTT
CDR3: CASSLSRQGPWTDTQYF
V: TRBV27
J: TRBJ2-3
size: .
length: 17
D: .

DNA: TGTGCCAGCAGCACCGGACCGAACACTGAAGCTTTCTTT
CDR3: CASSTGPNTEAFF
V: TRBV7-2
J: TRBJ1-1
size: .
length: 13
D: .

DNA: TGCGCCAGCAGCTTGGTGCAGAGCACAGATACGCAGTATTTT
CDR3: CASSLVQSTDTQYF
V: TRBV5-1
J: TRBJ2-3
size: .
length: 14
D: .

DNA: TGTGCCAGCAGCCTCCGGATAGGTGAGCAGTTCTTC
CDR3: CASSLRIGEQFF
V: TRBV11-3
J: TRBJ2-1
size: .
length: 12
D: .

DNA: TGTGCCAGCAGTTTAGGACTAGCGGGCTACAATGAGCAGTTCTTC
CDR3: CASSLGLAGYNEQFF
V: TRBV28
J: TRBJ2-1
size: .
length: 15
D: TRBD2

DNA: TGTGCCAGTAGTACCGACTACGGGAGTTCAACAGATACGCAGTATTTT
CDR3: CASSTDYGSSTDTQYF
V: TRBV19
J: TRBJ2-3
size: .
length: 16
D: .

DNA: TGTGCCAGTAGCCGAGATACTTTAAGACGGGACAGGGCGAGCTATGGCTACACCTTC
CDR3: CASSRDTLRRDRASYGYTF
V: TRBV19
J: TRBJ1-2
size: .
length: 19
D: TRBD1

DNA: TGTGCCAGCAGCCGCCTAGGAGGGGCTGGGGCCAACGTCCTGACTTTC
CDR3: CASSRLGGAGANVLTF
V: TRBV3-1/TRBV3-2
J: TRBJ2-6
size: .
length: 16
D: .

DNA: TGTGCCAGCAGCATCCCGGGGTACTCGGAAGAGACCCAGTACTTC
CDR3: CASSIPGYSEETQYF
V: TRBV7-6
J: TRBJ2-5
size: .
length: 15
D: .

DNA: TGTGCCATCAGTGAGCCCTCGTTCGGGGGGGACAATGAGCAGTTCTTC
CDR3: CAISEPSFGGDNEQFF
V: TRBV10-3
J: TRBJ2-1
size: .
length: 16
D: TRBD2

DNA: TGTGCCAGCAGCCATACCGCCTACGAGCAGTACTTC
CDR3: CASSHTAYEQYF
V: TRBV3-1/TRBV3-2
J: TRBJ2-7
size: .
length: 12
D: .

DNA: TGTGCCTGGAGTGTAATAGCGGGAGGCAATCAGCCCCAGCATTTT
CDR3: CAWSVIAGGNQPQHF
V: TRBV30
J: TRBJ1-5
size: .
length: 15
D: .

DNA: TGTGCCAGCAGCGAAGATCTCGAGCAGTACTTC
CDR3: CASSEDLEQYF
V: TRBV7-9
J: TRBJ2-7
size: once
length: 11
D: .

DNA: TGTGCCACCAGTGATGTGACGGGAGACAGGGGGAACTACAATGAGCAGTTCTTC
CDR3: CATSDVTGDRGNYNEQFF
V: TRBV24-1
J: TRBJ2-1
size: .
length: 18
D: TRBD1

DNA: TGCGCCAGCAGCCCCGAAGCTAGCGGGGGGGTCTACAATGAGCAGTTCTTC
CDR3: CASSPEASGGVYNEQFF
V: TRBV5-1
J: TRBJ2-1
size: .
length: 17
D: TRBD2

DNA: TGTGCCATCAGTACGCAGGGCACTGAAGCTTTCTTT
CDR3: CAISTQGTEAFF
V: TRBV10-3
J: TRBJ1-1
size: .
length: 12
D: .

DNA: TGTGCCAGCAGTTTAGGGGACAGGGATGTCTCTGGGGCCAACGTCCTGACTTTC
CDR3: CASSLGDRDVSGANVLTF
V: TRBV27
J: TRBJ2-6
size: .
length: 18
D: TRBD1

DNA: TGTGCCAGCAGCTCTCCCCCAGGGAAGTACACTGAAGCTTTCTTT
CDR3: CASSSPPGKYTEAFF
V: TRBV11-2
J: TRBJ1-1
size: few
length: 15
D: .

DNA: TGTGCCAGTAGTACAGACAATTCCTATAATTCACCCCTCCACTTT
CDR3: CASSTDNSYNSPLHF
V: TRBV19
J: TRBJ1-6
size: .
length: 15
D: .

DNA: TGTGCCAGCAGCTTGGGAGCTAGCCTTCGGGAGACCCAGTACTTC
CDR3: CASSLGASLRETQYF
V: TRBV5-5
J: TRBJ2-5
size: .
length: 15
D: .

DNA: TGTGCCAGCAGCTTAGCAGGGAACTATGGCTACACCTTC
CDR3: CASSLAGNYGYTF
V: TRBV13
J: TRBJ1-2
size: few
length: 13
D: .

DNA: TGTGCCAGCAGCTTTTTATACAATGAGCAGTTCTTC
CDR3: CASSFLYNEQFF
V: TRBV5-8
J: TRBJ2-1
size: .
length: 12
D: .

DNA: TGTGCCAGCAGCTTAGGATCGGGACCCCCCTACAATGAGCAGTTCTTC
CDR3: CASSLGSGPPYNEQFF
V: TRBV5-5
J: TRBJ2-1
size: .
length: 16
D: .

DNA: TGCGCCAGCAGCCCAGTCCGTGGGAGCTCCTACAATGAGCAGTTCTTC
CDR3: CASSPVRGSSYNEQFF
V: TRBV4-1
J: TRBJ2-1
size: .
length: 16
D: .